This TCR beta chain was identified during a study of beta chain features in type 1 diabetes. The study, taken as a whole, reports: HLA effects on TCRB rearrangement stayed unresolved here.

Using CD45RO/CCR7/CD25/CD127/CD95/CD27, CD4+ naive, central memory, regulatory and stem cell-like memory cells were sorted. Purities over 95% were achieved in all sorted populations. Germline lookup yields CDR1 SNHLY and CDR2 FYNNEI. The CDR3 covers 9 residues. The authors reverse transcribed all of the isolated RNA, so sequencing captured expressed TCRB transcripts. There were about 3.5 million reads on average in the naive, central memory and regulatory T cell samples. Clones were sequenced by immunoSEQ multiplex PCR, and TCRdb holds only the in-frame ones, with some missing. Here the sample spans 450,000 to 600,000 clones, 25% to 35% being singletons. Of note for this clone: Its antigen is undetermined. The junction does not match germline at one end; this may be a read error.

This TCR came from a man aged 18 to 29 in good health. The sequencing sample was made of naive CD4+ T cells from blood. V and J are TRBV2 and TRBJ2-7; TRBD1 or TRBD2 may be the D gene (6 bases each). The CDR3 here is CASREGVSF. The CDR3 DNA follows: TGTGCCAGCAGGGAGGGGGTGAGCTTC. Based on the CDR3 plus reference TRBV2 and TRBJ2-7, the full variable domain is EPEVTQTPSHQVTQMGQEVILRCVPISNHLYFYWYRQILGQKVEFLVSFYNNEISEKSEIFDDQFSVERPDGSNFTLKIRSTKLEDSAMYFCASREGVSFGPGTRLTVT.